This T cell receptor beta chain was observed in a study of blood T cell repertoires in COVID-19. The CDR3 loop spans 14 amino acids. The trim removed 5 bases at V and 2 bases at J, leaving 0 bases unmatched. Looked up from germline, CDR1 is SGHAT and CDR2 is FQNNGV. Source study methods: Using reference gene primer amplification, nucleated cell counts were estimated. Profiling relied on immunoSEQ multiplex PCR, and the TCRdb table lists in-frame clones only, not all of them. V and J calls and clone size are copied from that table; D and trimming were computed from the DNA. The sample holds approximately 150,000 clones, 80% to 90% seen once. This clone was seen a handful of times.

The TCR sequence derives from a man older than 75 with acute or convalescent COVID-19. J is TRBJ2-7 and V is TRBV11-2; 13 bases are a match to TRBD2. Sequences were obtained from peripheral blood. CDR3 nucleotide sequence: TGTGCCAGCAGCACTAGCGGGGGGGCCTACGAGCAGTACTTC. This translates into CASSTSGGAYEQYF. Using reference TRBV11-2 and TRBJ2-7 for the parts outside the CDR3, the full variable domain is EAGVAQSPRYKIIEKRQSVAFWCNPISGHATLYWYQQILGQGPKLLIQFQNNGVVDDSQLPKDRFSAERLKGVDSTLKIQPAKLEDSAVYLCASSTSGGAYEQYFGPGTRLTVT.